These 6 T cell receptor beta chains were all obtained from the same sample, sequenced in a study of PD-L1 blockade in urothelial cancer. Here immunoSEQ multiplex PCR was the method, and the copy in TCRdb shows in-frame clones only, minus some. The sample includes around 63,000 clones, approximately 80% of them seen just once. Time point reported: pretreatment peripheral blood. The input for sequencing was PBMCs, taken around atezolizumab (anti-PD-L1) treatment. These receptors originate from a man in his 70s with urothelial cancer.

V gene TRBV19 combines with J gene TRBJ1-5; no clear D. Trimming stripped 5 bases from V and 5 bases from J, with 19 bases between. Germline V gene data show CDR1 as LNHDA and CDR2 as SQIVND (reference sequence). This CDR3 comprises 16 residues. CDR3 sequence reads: CASSASGRPTHQPQHF. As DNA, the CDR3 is TGTGCCAGTAGTGCGTCGGGGAGGCCCACTCATCAGCCCCAGCATTTT.

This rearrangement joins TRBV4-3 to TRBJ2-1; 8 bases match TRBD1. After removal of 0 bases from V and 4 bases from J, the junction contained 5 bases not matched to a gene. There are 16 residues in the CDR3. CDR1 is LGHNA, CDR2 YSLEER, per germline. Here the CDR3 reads CASSQDWGQEYNEQFF. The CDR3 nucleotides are TGCGCCAGCAGCCAAGATTGGGGACAGGAGTACAATGAGCAGTTCTTC.

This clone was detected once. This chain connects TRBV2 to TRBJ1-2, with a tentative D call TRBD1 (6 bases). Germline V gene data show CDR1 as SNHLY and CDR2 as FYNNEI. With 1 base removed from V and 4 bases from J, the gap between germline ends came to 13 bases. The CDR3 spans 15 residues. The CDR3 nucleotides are TGTGCCAGCAGTGAAGGACAGGCGACGATCTATGGCTACACCTTC. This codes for CASSEGQATIYGYTF.

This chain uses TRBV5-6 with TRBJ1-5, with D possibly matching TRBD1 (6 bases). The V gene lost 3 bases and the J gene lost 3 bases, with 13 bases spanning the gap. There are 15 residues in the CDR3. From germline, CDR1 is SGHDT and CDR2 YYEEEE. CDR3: CASSYQTGNNQPQHF. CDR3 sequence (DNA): TGTGCCAGCAGCTACCAAACAGGGAACAATCAGCCCCAGCATTTT.

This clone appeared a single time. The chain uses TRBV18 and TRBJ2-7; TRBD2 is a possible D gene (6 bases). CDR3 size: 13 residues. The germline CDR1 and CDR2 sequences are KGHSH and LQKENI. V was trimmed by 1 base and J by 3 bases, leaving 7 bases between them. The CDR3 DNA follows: TGTGCCAGCTCACCACGGACTAACTACGAGCAGTACTTC. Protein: CASSPRTNYEQYF.

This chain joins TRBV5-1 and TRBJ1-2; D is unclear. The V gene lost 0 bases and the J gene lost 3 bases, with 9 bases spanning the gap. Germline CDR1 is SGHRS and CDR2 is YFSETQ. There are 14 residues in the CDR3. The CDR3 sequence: CASSLGESYYGYTF. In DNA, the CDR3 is TGCGCCAGCAGCTTGGGGGAGAGCTACTATGGCTACACCTTC.